The 6 T cell receptor beta chains reported below all come from one sample, sequenced in a study of CD8+ T cells in alopecia areata. Extracted RNA was reverse transcribed, and the resulting cDNA served as sequencing template. The protocol was immunoSEQ multiplex PCR, while the TCRdb copy is restricted to in-frame clones and leaves out a portion. The table records 100,000 to 150,000 clones, 58% of them present only once. The sequencing used CD4+ T cells sorted from blood, collected at week 0. These receptors were obtained from a human donor with alopecia areata.

The chain joins TRBV15 to TRBJ1-1; TRBD1 agrees at 8 bases. The CDR3 is 16 residues long. V lost 3 bases to trimming and J lost 1 base; unmatched junction nucleotides: 7. Looked up from germline, CDR1 is LNHNV and CDR2 is YYDKDF (reference sequence). The CDR3 DNA reads TGTGCCACCAGCAGGATCCGGACAGGGCCGAACACTGAAGCTTTCTTT. This encodes CATSRIRTGPNTEAFF.

The CDR3 DNA is TGTGCCAGCAGCTCACGCGGACTAGCGGGGGGGGATACGCAGTATTTT. As protein: CASSSRGLAGGDTQYF. This chain uses TRBV5-6 with TRBJ2-3; 15 positions agree with TRBD2. V shed 3 bases and J 6 bases; nucleotides not matched to a gene: 5. CDR3 length: 16 residues. The germline CDR1 and CDR2 sequences are SGHDT and YYEEEE.

The rearrangement uses TRBV5-4 and TRBJ2-2; TRBD1 is a possible D gene (5 bases). The V and J ends lost 0 bases and 3 bases respectively, with 12 bases between them. Germline-derived CDR1 and CDR2 are SGHNT and YYREEE (reference sequence). The CDR3 is 16 amino acids. CDR3 sequence: CASSLGQPRDTGELFF. The CDR3 nucleotides are TGTGCCAGCAGCTTGGGACAGCCCCGGGACACCGGGGAGCTGTTTTTT.

This clone was seen once. This rearrangement joins TRBV6-1 to TRBJ2-5, with 7 bases aligning to TRBD1. The length of the CDR3 is 15 residues. The junction had 11 bases not matched to a gene; V was cut back by 9 bases and J by 1 base. Germline assignment: CDR1 MNHNS and CDR2 SASEGT. The CDR3, as DNA: TGTGCCAGTGAGACAGGGTCGGTGGGCCAAGAGACCCAGTACTTC. Protein sequence: CASETGSVGQETQYF.

CDR3 sequence reads: CASSLAVAETQYF. The CDR3 nucleotides are TGTGCCAGCAGCTTAGCTGTTGCAGAGACCCAGTACTTC. The rearrangement uses TRBV7-2 and TRBJ2-5; no definite D call. V was shortened by 0 bases and J by 4 bases, with 6 bases between the two germline ends. CDR3 length: 13 residues. Germline V gene lookup returns CDR1 SGHTA and CDR2 FQGNSA.

The chain recombines TRBV6-5 with TRBJ2-7; TRBD1 agrees at 8 bases. CDR1 and CDR2 (germline): MNHEY, SVGAGI. Trimming removed 5 bases from V and 3 bases from J; junction bases left unmatched: 6. This CDR3 has 14 residues. In DNA, the CDR3 is TGTGCCAGCAGTCGAGACAGGGGAATCTACGAGCAGTACTTC. It translates to CASSRDRGIYEQYF.